This T cell receptor beta chain was recorded in a study of blood T cell repertoires in COVID-19. Study information: From T cells, B-cell-depleted T cells, or PBMCs came the material, which was cDNA or gDNA.

V lost 6 bases, J lost 5 bases, and 19 bases lay in between. This CDR3 is 16 amino acids long. CDR1 is LNHDA and CDR2 is SQIVND in the germline V gene (reference sequence). In the original workflow: Reference gene primer amplification yielded estimated nucleated cell counts. The assay was immunoSEQ multiplex PCR, and TCRdb's table has in-frame clones only and misses some. For V, J and clone size, that table is used; D and trimming come from the DNA. This sample has about 200,000 clones, with about 86% found just once. The study recruited people aged about 18 to 95 years across under 25 US areas. Participant-reported clinical history was the basis for cohort assignment.

Sequences were obtained from PBMCs or T cells enriched from blood (not recorded which). The chain is built from TRBV19 and TRBJ2-2; maybe TRBD1 (7 bases). This sequence originates from a man aged 40-50 years who had recovered from COVID-19. CDR3 residues: CASSPQGGRGTGELFF. As DNA, the CDR3 is TGTGCCAGTAGCCCGCAGGGGGGTCGGGGAACCGGGGAGCTGTTTTTT.